The rows below give T cell receptor beta chains drawn from one sample of a study of shared clonotypes between healthy human individuals. Produced via immunoSEQ multiplex PCR; TCRdb's table is partial and in-frame only. The sample lists roughly 1,800,000 clones, approximately 94% occurring once. The material sequenced was naive CD8+ T cells sorted from blood. These receptors all stem from a man between 18 and 29 years old in good health. Each CDR3 is given with its conserved first and last residue. A D gene is named only where the DNA matches it firmly. Clone size appears in some rows only: once, few, many, or a class for an expanded clone.

TRBV27,-,13,-,TRBJ2-7,TGTGCCAGCAGTCCTTTAGCCCACTACGAGCAGTACTTC,CASSPLAHYEQYF
TRBV29-1,-,14,TRBD1,TRBJ1-3,TGCAGCGTTGTGTTTCAGGGGGTTGGAAACACCATATATTTT,CSVVFQGVGNTIYF
TRBV18,-,15,-,TRBJ1-3,TGTGCCAGCTCAGATCAGGGTGACTCTGGAAACACCATATATTTT,CASSDQGDSGNTIYF
TRBV7-9,-,15,-,TRBJ1-4,TGTGCCAGCAGCTTTGTCCAGGGAACTAATGAAAAACTGTTTTTT,CASSFVQGTNEKLFF
TRBV29-1,-,13,TRBD2,TRBJ2-1,TGCAGCCCTTGGGCGGGGGATTGGAATGAGCAGTTCTTC,CSPWAGDWNEQFF
TRBV6-5,once,15,TRBD2,TRBJ2-7,TGTGCCAGCACCACCTTGACTAGCGGGGTCTACGAGCAGTACTTC,CASTTLTSGVYEQYF
TRBV4-1,-,14,TRBD1,TRBJ1-1,TGCGCCAGCAGCCCTGACAGGGGTGGCACTGAAGCTTTCTTT,CASSPDRGGTEAFF
TRBV10-1,-,15,-,TRBJ2-7,TGCGCCAGCAGTGAGGAGAAAGGGGTAACCTACGAGCAGTACTTC,CASSEEKGVTYEQYF
TRBV6-5,-,13,-,TRBJ1-5,TGTGCCAGCCAGGAGGGAATGAGTCAGCCCCAGCATTTT,CASQEGMSQPQHF
TRBV4-1,-,17,-,TRBJ2-7,TGCGCCAGCAGCCAAGGGCCCACGGGAGTAATCTCCTACGAGCAGTACTTC,CASSQGPTGVISYEQYF
TRBV5-1,-,12,-,TRBJ2-7,TGCGCCAGCAAGACAGGGGAGGGCGAGCAGTACTTC,CASKTGEGEQYF
TRBV7-3,-,17,-,TRBJ2-7,TGTGCCAGCAGCTTAAAGGGTCTTGGGCATGGAGAAAGAGAGCAGTACTTC,CASSLKGLGHGEREQYF
TRBV10-1,-,17,-,TRBJ2-7,TGCGCCAGCCTGAAAATTAGACCGGGACTAGGACAGGGCGAGCAGTACTTC,CASLKIRPGLGQGEQYF
TRBV7-6,-,14,-,TRBJ2-1,TGTGCCAGCAGCTTTGCGGGAACCCTCAATGAGCAGTTCTTC,CASSFAGTLNEQFF
TRBV5-6,-,16,TRBD1,TRBJ2-7,TGTGCCAGCAGCTACCGAGAACCGGGACAGCACTACGAGCAGTACTTC,CASSYREPGQHYEQYF
TRBV9,-,16,-,TRBJ2-3,TGTGCCAGCAGCGATCCCTCCGCGGGCCCCACAGATACGCAGTATTTT,CASSDPSAGPTDTQYF
TRBV19,-,14,-,TRBJ2-1,TGTGCCAGTAGTCCGGACGGTGCCTACAATGAGCAGTTCTTC,CASSPDGAYNEQFF
TRBV25-1,-,14,TRBD1,TRBJ1-4,TGTGCCAGCAGTGTGGACAGGGCTAATGAAAAACTGTTTTTT,CASSVDRANEKLFF
TRBV4-1,-,16,-,TRBJ1-6,TGCGCCAGCAGCCAAGATCGGGACATATATAATTCACCCCTCCACTTT,CASSQDRDIYNSPLHF
TRBV7-2,once,14,-,TRBJ2-5,TGTGCCAGCACCCCCTGGGAAGAGCAAGAGACCCAGTACTTC,CASTPWEEQETQYF
TRBV6-5,-,11,-,TRBJ2-7,TGTGCCAGTGGTGAGGCCTACGAGCAGTACTTC,CASGEAYEQYF
TRBV9,-,16,TRBD1,TRBJ1-1,TGTGCCAGCAGCGCCCCGAGACAGGGGGCGGATACTGAAGCTTTCTTT,CASSAPRQGADTEAFF
TRBV28,once,13,-,TRBJ2-7,TGTGCCAGCGACGACAGGCCATCCTACGAGCAGTACTTC,CASDDRPSYEQYF
TRBV6-5,-,15,TRBD2,TRBJ2-4,TGTGCCAGCAGTTACTCGTGGGCGGGAGAAAACATTCAGTACTTC,CASSYSWAGENIQYF
TRBV5-6,-,12,-,TRBJ2-7,TGTGCCAGCAGCGGGACCTCCTACGAGCAGTACTTC,CASSGTSYEQYF
TRBV27,-,16,TRBD2,TRBJ2-7,TGTGCCAGCAGTTATTCCGGGACTACCATAGACTACGAGCAGTACTTC,CASSYSGTTIDYEQYF
TRBV6-5,-,14,-,TRBJ2-3,TGTGCCAGCAGTTACTCTCTCTCATCAGATACGCAGTATTTT,CASSYSLSSDTQYF
TRBV10-1,-,12,-,TRBJ1-1,TGCGCCAGCAGACCTTTGAGGACTGAAGCTTTCTTT,CASRPLRTEAFF
TRBV27,-,15,-,TRBJ2-3,TGTGCCAGCAGTGCTCATTTGACCGGGCTCAATACGCAGTATTTT,CASSAHLTGLNTQYF
TRBV10-3,once,17,TRBD1,TRBJ2-1,TGTGCCATCAGTGAGTTAGACAGGGAGAATCCCTACAATGAGCAGTTCTTC,CAISELDRENPYNEQFF
TRBV11-2,-,15,TRBD1,TRBJ2-7,TGTGCCAGCAGCTTAGTCGGGACAGGGGATGCCGAGCAGTACTTC,CASSLVGTGDAEQYF
TRBV5-1,-,17,-,TRBJ1-1,TGCGCCAGCAGCTTGGAAGGAGGCGGGGAGGTGAACACTGAAGCTTTCTTT,CASSLEGGGEVNTEAFF
TRBV5-1,-,14,-,TRBJ1-4,TGCGCCAGCAGCCCCAGTCAGGGTGGGGAAAAACTGTTTTTT,CASSPSQGGEKLFF
TRBV9,-,11,-,TRBJ2-1,TGTGCCAGCGGACGGGGCAACGAGCAGTTCTTC,CASGRGNEQFF
TRBV5-6,-,16,-,TRBJ1-2,TGTGCCAGCAGCTTTTGGACCCAGGGAGCGAGCTATGGCTACACCTTC,CASSFWTQGASYGYTF